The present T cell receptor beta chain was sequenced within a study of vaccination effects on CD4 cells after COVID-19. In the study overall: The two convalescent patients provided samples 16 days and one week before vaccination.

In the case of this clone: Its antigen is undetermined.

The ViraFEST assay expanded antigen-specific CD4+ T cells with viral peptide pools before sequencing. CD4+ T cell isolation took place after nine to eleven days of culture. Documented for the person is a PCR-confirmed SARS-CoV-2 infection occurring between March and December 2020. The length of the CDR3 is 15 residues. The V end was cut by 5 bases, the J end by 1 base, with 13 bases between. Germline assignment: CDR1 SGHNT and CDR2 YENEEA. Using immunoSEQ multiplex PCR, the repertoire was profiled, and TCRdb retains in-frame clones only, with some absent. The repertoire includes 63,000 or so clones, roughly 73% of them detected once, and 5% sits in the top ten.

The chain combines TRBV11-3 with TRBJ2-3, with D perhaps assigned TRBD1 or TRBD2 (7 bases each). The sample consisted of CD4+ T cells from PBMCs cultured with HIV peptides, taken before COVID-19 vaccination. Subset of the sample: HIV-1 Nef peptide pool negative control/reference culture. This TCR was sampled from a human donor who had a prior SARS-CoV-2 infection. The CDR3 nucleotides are TGTGCCAGCAGCGACCAGGGGGGGGGCACAGATACGCAGTATTTT. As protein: CASSDQGGGTDTQYF.